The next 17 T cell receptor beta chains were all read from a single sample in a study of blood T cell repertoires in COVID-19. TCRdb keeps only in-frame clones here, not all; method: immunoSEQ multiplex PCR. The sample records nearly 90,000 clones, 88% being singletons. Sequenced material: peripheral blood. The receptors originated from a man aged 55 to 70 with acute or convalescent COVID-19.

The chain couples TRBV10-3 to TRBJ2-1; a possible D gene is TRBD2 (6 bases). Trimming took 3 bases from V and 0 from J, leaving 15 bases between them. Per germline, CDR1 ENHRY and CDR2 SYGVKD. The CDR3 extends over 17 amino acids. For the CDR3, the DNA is TGTGCCATCAGTGATAGGGGAACGGGACTCTCCTACAATGAGCAGTTCTTC. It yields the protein CAISDRGTGLSYNEQFF.

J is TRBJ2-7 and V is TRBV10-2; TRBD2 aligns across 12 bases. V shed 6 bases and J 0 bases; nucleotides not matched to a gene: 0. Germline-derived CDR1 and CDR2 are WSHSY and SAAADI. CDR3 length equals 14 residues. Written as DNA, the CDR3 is TGCGCCAGCAGGACTAGCGGGAGCTCCTACGAGCAGTACTTC. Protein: CASRTSGSSYEQYF.

The CDR3 DNA sequence: TGTGCCAGCAGCAAAAGTTTGTACGACAGGGAAGGGAAAACCGGGGAGCTGTTTTTT. This sequence encodes CASSKSLYDREGKTGELFF. V is TRBV21-1 and J is TRBJ2-2; the DNA was not compared with TRBD1, the D call given in the table. TRBV21-1 is termed a pseudogene. This CDR3 has 19 residues.

The CDR3 spells CASSLLLAGVEQYF. For the CDR3, the DNA is TGCGCCAGCAGCTTGTTACTAGCGGGAGTCGAGCAGTACTTC. The chain combines TRBV5-1 with TRBJ2-7; 11 bases are a match to TRBD2. Trimming removed 1 base from V and 6 bases from J; junction bases left unmatched: 3. CDR1 and CDR2 (germline): SGHRS, YFSETQ. CDR3 size: 14 residues.

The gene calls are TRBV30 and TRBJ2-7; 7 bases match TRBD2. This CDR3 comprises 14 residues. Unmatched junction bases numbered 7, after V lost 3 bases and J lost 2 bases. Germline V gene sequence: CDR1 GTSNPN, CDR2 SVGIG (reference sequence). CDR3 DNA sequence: TGTGCCTGGAGACCCATCCGGGGGGCCTACGAGCAGTACTTC. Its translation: CAWRPIRGAYEQYF. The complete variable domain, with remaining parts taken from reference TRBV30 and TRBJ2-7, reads SQTIHQWPATLVQPVGSPLSLECTVEGTSNPNLYWYRQAAGRGLQLLFYSVGIGQISSEVPQNLSASRPQDRQFILSSKKLLLSDSGFYLCAWRPIRGAYEQYFGPGTRLTVT.

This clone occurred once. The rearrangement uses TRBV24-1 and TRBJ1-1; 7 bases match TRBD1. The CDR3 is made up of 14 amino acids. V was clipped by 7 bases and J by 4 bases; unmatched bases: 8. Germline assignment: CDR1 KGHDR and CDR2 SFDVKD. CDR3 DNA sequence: TGTGCCACCAGCGCCGGGACAGAACTCACTGAAGCTTTCTTT. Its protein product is CATSAGTELTEAFF.

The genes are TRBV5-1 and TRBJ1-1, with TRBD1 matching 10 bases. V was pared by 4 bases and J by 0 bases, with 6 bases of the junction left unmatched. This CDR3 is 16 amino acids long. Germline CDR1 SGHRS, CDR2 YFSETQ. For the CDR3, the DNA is TGCGCCAGCAGCCGGGGGACAGGGGCCCTGAACACTGAAGCTTTCTTT. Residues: CASSRGTGALNTEAFF. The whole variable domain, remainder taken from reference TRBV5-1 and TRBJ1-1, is KAGVTQTPRYLIKTRGQQVTLSCSPISGHRSVSWYQQTPGQGLQFLFEYFSETQRNKGNFPGRFSGRQFSNSRSEMNVSTLELGDSALYLCASSRGTGALNTEAFFGQGTRLTVV.

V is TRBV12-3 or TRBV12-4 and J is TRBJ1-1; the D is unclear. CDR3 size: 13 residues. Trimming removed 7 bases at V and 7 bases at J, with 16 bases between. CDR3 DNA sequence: TGTGCCAGCACCCTCTCCCACCAGATTGAAGCTTTCTTT. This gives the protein CASTLSHQIEAFF.

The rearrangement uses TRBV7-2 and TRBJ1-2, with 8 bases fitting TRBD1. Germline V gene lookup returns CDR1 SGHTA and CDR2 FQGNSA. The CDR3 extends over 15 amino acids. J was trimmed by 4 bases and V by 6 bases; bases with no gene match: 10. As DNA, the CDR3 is TGTGCCAGCAGGCGTACACAGGGGGGGGGCTATGGCTACACCTTC. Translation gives CASRRTQGGGYGYTF.

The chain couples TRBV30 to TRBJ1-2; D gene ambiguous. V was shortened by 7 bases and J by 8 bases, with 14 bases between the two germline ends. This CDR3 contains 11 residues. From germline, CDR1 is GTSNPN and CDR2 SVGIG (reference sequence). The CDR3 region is CAYPSVRGYTF. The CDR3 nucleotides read TGTGCCTACCCGAGTGTCCGGGGCTACACCTTC.

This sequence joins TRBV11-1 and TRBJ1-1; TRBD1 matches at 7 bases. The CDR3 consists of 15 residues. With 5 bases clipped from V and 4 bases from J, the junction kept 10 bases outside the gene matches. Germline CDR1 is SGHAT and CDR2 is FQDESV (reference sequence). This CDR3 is CASSRGNSGGTEAFF. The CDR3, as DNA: TGTGCCAGCAGCAGAGGCAATTCAGGGGGCACTGAAGCTTTCTTT. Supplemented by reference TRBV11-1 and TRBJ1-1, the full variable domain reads EAEVAQSPRYKITEKSQAVAFWCDPISGHATLYWYRQILGQGPELLVQFQDESVVDDSQLPKDRFSAERLKGVDSTLKIQPAELGDSAMYLCASSRGNSGGTEAFFGQGTRLTVV.

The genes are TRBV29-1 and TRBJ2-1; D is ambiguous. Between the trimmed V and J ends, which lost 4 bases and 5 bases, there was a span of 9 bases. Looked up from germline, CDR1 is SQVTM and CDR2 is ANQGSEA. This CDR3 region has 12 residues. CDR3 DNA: TGCAGCGTTGTACAGAGAGACAATGAGCAGTTCTTC. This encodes CSVVQRDNEQFF.

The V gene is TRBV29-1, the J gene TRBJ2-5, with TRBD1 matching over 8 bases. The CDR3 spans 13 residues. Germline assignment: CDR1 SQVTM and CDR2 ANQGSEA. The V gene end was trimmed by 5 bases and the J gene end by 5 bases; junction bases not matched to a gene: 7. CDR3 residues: CSVCRGRGETQYF. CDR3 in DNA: TGCAGCGTTTGCAGGGGGCGCGGGGAGACCCAGTACTTC.

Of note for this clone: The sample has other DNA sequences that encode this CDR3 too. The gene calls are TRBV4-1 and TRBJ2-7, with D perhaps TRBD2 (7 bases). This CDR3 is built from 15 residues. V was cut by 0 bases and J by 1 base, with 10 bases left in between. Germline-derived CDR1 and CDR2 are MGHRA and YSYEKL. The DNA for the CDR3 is TGCGCCAGCAGCCAAGAGGGGGGGGCGTCCTACGAGCAGTACTTC. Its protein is CASSQEGGASYEQYF.

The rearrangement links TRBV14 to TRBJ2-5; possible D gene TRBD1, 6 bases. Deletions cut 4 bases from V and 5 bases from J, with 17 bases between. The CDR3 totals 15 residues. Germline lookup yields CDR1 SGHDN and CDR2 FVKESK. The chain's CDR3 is CASSPNRVPWETQYF. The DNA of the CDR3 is TGTGCCAGCAGCCCTAACAGGGTACCTTGGGAGACCCAGTACTTC.

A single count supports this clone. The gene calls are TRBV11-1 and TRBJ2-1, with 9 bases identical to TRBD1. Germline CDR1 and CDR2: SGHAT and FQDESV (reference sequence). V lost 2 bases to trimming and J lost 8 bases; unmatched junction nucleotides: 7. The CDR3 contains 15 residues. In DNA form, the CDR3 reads TGTGCCAGCAGCTTACCGGGACAGGGTTTCCATGAGCAGTTCTTC. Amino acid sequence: CASSLPGQGFHEQFF.

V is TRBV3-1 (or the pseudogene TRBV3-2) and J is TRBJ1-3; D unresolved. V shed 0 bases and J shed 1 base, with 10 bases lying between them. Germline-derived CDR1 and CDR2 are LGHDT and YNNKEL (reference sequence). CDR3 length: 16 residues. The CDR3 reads CASSQDKAGSGNTIYF. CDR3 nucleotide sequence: TGTGCCAGCAGCCAAGATAAAGCAGGATCTGGAAACACCATATATTTT.